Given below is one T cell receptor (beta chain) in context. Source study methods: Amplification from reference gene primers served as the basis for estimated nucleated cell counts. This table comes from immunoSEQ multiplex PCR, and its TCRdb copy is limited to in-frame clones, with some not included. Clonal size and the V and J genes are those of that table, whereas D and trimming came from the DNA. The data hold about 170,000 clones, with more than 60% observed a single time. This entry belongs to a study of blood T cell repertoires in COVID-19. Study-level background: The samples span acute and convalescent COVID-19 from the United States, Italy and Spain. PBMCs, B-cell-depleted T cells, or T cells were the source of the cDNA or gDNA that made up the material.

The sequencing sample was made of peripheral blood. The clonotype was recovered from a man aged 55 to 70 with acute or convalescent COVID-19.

The CDR3 here is CASSQGAGQGVGYTF. In nucleotides, the CDR3 is TGCGCCAGCAGCCAAGGTGCGGGACAGGGGGTTGGCTACACCTTC. The V call is TRBV4-1, the J call TRBJ1-2; TRBD1 agrees at 11 bases. This CDR3 has 15 amino acids. Per germline, CDR1 MGHRA and CDR2 YSYEKL. V was pared by 1 base and J by 7 bases, with 5 bases of the junction left unmatched.